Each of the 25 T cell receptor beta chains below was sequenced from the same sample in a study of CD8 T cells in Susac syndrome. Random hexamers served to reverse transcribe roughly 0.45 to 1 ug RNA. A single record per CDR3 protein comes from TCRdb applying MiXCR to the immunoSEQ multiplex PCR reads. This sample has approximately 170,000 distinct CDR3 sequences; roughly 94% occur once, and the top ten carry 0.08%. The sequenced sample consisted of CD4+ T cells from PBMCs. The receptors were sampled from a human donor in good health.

The CDR3 protein is CASTSGGPSYEQYF. The CDR3 coding sequence is TGTGCCAGCACTTCGGGGGGGCCCTCCTACGAGCAGTACTTC. The chain couples TRBV6-1 to TRBJ2-7, with TRBD2 matching 8 bases. V gave up 7 bases and J gave up 0 bases; unmatched junction bases: 5. The CDR3 has 14 amino acids. Germline CDR1 MNHNS, CDR2 SASEGT.

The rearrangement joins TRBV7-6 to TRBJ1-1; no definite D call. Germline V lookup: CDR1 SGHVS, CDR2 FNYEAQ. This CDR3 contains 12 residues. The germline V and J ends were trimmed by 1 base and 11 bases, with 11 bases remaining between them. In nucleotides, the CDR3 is TGTGCCAGCAGCTTAGAGGGCCAGGCGGCTTTCTTT. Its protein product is CASSLEGQAAFF.

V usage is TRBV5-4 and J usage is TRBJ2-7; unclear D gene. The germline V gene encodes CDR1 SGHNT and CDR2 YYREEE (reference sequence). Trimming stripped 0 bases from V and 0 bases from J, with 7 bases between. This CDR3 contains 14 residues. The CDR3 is CASSLVPSSYEQYF. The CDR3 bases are TGTGCCAGCAGCTTGGTGCCGAGCTCCTACGAGCAGTACTTC.

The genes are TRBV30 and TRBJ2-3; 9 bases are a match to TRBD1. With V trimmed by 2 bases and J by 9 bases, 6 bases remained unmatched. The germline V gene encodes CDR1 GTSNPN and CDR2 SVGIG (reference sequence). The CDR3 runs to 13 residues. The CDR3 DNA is TGTGCCTGGAGTCCCGGGACAGGGCGGACGCAGTATTTT. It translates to CAWSPGTGRTQYF.

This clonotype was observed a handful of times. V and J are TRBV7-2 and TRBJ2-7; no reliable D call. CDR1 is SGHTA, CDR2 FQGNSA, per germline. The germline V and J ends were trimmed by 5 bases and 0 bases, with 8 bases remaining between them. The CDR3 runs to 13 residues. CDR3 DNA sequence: TGTGCCAGCAGCATGGGGAACTCCTACGAGCAGTACTTC. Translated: CASSMGNSYEQYF.

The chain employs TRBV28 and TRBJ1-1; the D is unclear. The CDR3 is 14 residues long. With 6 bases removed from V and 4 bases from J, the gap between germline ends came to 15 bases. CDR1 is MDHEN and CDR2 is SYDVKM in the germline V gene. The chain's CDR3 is CASSHLSRSTEAFF. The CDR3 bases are TGTGCCAGCAGCCATCTGTCCAGGAGCACTGAAGCTTTCTTT.

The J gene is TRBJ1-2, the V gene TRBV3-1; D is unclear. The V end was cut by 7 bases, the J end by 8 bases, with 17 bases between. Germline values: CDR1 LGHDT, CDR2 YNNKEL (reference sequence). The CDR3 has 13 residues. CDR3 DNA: TGTGCCAGCATGGCCGCGGGGAGTATCGGCTACACCTTC. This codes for CASMAAGSIGYTF.

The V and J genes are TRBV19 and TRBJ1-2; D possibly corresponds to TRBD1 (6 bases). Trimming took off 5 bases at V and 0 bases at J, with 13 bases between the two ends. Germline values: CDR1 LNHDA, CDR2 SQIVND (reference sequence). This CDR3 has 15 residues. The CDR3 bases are TGTGCCAGTAGTGATGACAGGTCGGCTAACTATGGCTACACCTTC. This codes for CASSDDRSANYGYTF.

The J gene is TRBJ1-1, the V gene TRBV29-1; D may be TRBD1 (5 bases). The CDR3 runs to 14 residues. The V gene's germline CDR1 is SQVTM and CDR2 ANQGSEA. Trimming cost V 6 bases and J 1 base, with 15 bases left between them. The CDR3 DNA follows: TGCAGCGTCCCCGATGGGGGGGAGAACACTGAAGCTTTCTTT. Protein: CSVPDGGENTEAFF.

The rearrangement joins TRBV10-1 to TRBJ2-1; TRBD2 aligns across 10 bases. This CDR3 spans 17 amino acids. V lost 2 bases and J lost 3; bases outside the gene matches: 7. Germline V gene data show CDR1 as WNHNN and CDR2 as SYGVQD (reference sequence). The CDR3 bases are TGCGCCAGCAGTGAGGGAACGACTAGCGGGTACTACAATGAGCAGTTCTTC. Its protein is CASSEGTTSGYYNEQFF.

The CDR3: CASSPGIIGTSTDTQYF. Written as DNA, the CDR3 is TGTGCCAGCAGCCCCGGGATTATAGGGACTAGCACAGATACGCAGTATTTT. The chain has TRBV7-8 and TRBJ2-3; possible D gene TRBD2, 6 bases. CDR1 is SGHVS, CDR2 FQNEAQ, per germline. This CDR3 has 17 amino acids. V was cut by 5 bases and J by 0 bases, with 18 bases left in between. Full variable domain (remainder filled in from reference TRBV7-8 and TRBJ2-3): GAGVSQSPRYKVAKRGQDVALRCDPISGHVSLFWYQQALGQGPEFLTYFQNEAQLDKSGLPSDRFFAERPEGSVSTLKIQRTQQEDSAVYLCASSPGIIGTSTDTQYFGPGTRLTVL.

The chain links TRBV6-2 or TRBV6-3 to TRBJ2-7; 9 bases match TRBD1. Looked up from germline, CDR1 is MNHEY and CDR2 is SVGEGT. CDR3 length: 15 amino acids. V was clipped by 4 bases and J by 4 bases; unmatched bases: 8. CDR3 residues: CASSSAGTGTYEQYF. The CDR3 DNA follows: TGTGCCAGCAGTTCCGCCGGGACAGGGACTTACGAGCAGTACTTC.

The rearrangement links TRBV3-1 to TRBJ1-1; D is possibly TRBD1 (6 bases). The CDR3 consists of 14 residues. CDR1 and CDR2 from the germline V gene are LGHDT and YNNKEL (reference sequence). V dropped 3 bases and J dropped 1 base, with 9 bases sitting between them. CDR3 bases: TGTGCCAGCAGCCATCCAGGGGCGAACACTGAAGCTTTCTTT. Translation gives CASSHPGANTEAFF. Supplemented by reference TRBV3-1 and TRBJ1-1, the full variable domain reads DTAVSQTPKYLVTQMGNDKSIKCEQNLGHDTMYWYKQDSKKFLKIMFSYNNKELIINETVPNRFSPKSPDKAHLNLHINSLELGDSAVYFCASSHPGANTEAFFGQGTRLTVV.

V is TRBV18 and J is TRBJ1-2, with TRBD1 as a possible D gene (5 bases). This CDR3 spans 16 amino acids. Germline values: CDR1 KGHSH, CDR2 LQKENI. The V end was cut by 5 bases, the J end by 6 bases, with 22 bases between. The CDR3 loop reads CASSDTGTPGRNGYTF. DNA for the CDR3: TGTGCCAGCTCAGACACCGGGACCCCCGGACGAAATGGCTACACCTTC.

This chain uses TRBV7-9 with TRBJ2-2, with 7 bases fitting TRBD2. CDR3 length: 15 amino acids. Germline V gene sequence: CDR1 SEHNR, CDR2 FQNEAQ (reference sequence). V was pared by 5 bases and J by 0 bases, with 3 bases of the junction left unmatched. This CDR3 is CASSLLAANTGELFF. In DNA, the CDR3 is TGTGCCAGCAGCCTCCTAGCGGCGAACACCGGGGAGCTGTTTTTT.

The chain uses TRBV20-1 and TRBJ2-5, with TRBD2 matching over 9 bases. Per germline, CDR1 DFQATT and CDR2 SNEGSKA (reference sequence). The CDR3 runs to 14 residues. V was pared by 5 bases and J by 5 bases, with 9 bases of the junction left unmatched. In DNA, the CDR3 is TGCAGTGCTTATCCGGGACTAGCAGGGGAGACCCAGTACTTC. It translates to CSAYPGLAGETQYF.

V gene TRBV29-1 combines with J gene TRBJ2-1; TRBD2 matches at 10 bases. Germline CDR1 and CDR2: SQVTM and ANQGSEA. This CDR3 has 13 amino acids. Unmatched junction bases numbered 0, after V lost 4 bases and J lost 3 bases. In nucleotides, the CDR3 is TGCAGCGTTGCTAGCGGGGGCTACAATGAGCAGTTCTTC. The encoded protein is CSVASGGYNEQFF.

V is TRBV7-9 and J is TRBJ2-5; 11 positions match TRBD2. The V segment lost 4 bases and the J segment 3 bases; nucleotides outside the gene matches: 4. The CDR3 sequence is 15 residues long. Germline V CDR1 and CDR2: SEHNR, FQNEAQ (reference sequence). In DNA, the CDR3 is TGTGCCAGCAGCTCCGGACTAGCGGGTAAAGAGACCCAGTACTTC. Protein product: CASSSGLAGKETQYF.

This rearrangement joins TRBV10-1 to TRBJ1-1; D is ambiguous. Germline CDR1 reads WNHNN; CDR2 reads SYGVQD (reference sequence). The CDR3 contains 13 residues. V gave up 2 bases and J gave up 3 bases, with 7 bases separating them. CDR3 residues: CASSEMEYTEAFF. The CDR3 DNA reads TGCGCCAGCAGTGAGATGGAGTACACTGAAGCTTTCTTT.

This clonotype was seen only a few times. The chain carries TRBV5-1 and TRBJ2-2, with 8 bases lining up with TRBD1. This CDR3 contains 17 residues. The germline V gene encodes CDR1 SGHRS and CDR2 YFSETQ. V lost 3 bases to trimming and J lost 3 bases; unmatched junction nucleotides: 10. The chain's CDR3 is CASSSSPGGADTGELFF. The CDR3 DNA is TGCGCCAGCAGCTCCTCCCCAGGGGGCGCCGACACCGGGGAGCTGTTTTTT.

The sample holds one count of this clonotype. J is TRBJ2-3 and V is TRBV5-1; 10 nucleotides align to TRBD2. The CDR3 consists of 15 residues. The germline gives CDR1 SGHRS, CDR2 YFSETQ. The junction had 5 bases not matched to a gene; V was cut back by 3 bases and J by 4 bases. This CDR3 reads CASSSGTSVPDTQYF. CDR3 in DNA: TGCGCCAGCAGCTCCGGGACTAGCGTCCCAGATACGCAGTATTTT.

The CDR3 region has the DNA TGTGCCAGCAGCGGGCAGGGGGCGAACACCGGGGAGCTGTTTTTT. This sequence encodes CASSGQGANTGELFF. The chain joins TRBV5-4 to TRBJ2-2; 7 nucleotides line up with TRBD1. Germline V gene lookup returns CDR1 SGHNT and CDR2 YYREEE (reference sequence). Trimming cost V 4 bases and J 0 bases; bases outside gene matches: 3. The CDR3 sequence is 15 residues long.

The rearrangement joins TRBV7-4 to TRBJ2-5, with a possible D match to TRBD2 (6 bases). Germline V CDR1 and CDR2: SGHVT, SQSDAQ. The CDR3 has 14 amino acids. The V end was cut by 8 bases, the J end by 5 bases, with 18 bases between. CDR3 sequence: CASYNSGRNETQYF. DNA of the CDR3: TGTGCCAGCTACAACTCGGGGAGGAACGAGACCCAGTACTTC. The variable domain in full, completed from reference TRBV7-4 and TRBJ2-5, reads GAGVSQSPRYKVAKRGRDVALRCDSISGHVTLYWYRQTLGQGSEVLTYSQSDAQRDKSGRPSGRFSAERPERSVSTLKIQRTEQGDSAVYLCASYNSGRNETQYFGPGTRLLVL.

CDR3: CASSQDLAIYEQYF. CDR3 coding DNA: TGTGCCAGCAGCCAAGATTTGGCGATCTACGAGCAGTACTTC. This rearrangement joins TRBV3-1 to TRBJ2-7; no definite D call. Per germline, CDR1 LGHDT and CDR2 YNNKEL (reference sequence). This CDR3 has 14 residues. V was trimmed by 0 bases and J by 3 bases, leaving 9 bases between them.

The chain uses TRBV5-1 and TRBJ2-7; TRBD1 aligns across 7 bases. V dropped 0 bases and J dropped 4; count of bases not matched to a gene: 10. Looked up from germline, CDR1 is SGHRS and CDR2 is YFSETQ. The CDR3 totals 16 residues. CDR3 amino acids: CASSLEGNRGIYEQYF. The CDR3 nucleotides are TGCGCCAGCAGCTTGGAAGGTAACAGGGGAATTTACGAGCAGTACTTC. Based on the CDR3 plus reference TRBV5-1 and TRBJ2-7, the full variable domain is KAGVTQTPRYLIKTRGQQVTLSCSPISGHRSVSWYQQTPGQGLQFLFEYFSETQRNKGNFPGRFSGRQFSNSRSEMNVSTLELGDSALYLCASSLEGNRGIYEQYFGPGTRLTVT.